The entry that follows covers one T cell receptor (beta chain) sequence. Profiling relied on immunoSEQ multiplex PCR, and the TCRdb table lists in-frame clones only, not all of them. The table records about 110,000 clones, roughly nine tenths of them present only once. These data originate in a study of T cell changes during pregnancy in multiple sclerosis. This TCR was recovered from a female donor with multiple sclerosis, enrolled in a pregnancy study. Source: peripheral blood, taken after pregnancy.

CDR3 amino acids: CASTTSGESYEQYF. CDR3 coding DNA: TGTGCCAGCACTACTAGCGGGGAATCCTACGAGCAGTACTTC. The chain couples TRBV6-5 to TRBJ2-7; 10 nucleotides align to TRBD2. V was pared by 7 bases and J by 1 base, with 4 bases of the junction left unmatched. CDR3 length: 14 residues. Germline V gives CDR1 MNHEY, CDR2 SVGAGI.